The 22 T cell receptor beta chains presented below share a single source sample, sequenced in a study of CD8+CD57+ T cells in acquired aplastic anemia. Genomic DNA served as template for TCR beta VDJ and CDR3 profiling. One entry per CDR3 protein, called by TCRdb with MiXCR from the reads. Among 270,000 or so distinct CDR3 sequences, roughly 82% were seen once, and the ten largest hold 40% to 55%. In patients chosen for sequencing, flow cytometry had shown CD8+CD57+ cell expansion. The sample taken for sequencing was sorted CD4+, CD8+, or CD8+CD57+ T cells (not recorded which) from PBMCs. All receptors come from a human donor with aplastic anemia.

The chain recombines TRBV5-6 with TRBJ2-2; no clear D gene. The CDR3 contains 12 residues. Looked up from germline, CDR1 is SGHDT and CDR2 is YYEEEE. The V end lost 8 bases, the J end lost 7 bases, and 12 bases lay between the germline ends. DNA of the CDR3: TGTGCCAGTAGCATTTTCGGCGGGGAGCTGTTTTTT. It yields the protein CASSIFGGELFF.

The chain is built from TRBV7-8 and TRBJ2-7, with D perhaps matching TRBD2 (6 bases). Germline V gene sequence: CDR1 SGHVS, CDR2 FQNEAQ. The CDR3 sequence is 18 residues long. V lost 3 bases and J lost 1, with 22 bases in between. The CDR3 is CASSFHGDGTAHSYEQYV. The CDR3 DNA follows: TGTGCCAGCAGCTTTCATGGAGACGGGACTGCGCATTCCTACGAGCAGTACGTC.

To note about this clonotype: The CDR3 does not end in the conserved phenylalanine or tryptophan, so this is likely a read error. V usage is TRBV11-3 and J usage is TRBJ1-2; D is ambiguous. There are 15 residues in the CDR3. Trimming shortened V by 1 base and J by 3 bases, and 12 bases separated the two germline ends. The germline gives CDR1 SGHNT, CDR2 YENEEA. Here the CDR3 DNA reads TGTGCCAGCAGCTTAGCGGGAGGCCCCGACTATGGCTACACCCTC. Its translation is CASSLAGGPDYGYTL.

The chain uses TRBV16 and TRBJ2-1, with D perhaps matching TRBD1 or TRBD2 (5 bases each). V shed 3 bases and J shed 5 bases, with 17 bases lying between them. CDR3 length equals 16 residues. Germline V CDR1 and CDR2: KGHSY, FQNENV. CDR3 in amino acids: CASSQSVGVGHNEQFF. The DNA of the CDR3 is TGTGCCAGCAGCCAGAGCGTGGGGGTCGGGCACAATGAGCAGTTCTTC.

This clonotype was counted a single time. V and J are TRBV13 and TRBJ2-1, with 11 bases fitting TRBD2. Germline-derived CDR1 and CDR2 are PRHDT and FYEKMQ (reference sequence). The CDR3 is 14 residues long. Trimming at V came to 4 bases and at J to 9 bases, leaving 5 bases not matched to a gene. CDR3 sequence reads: CASSSGSGGAEQFF. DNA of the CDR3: TGTGCCAGCAGCTCAGGTAGCGGGGGGGCTGAGCAGTTCTTC.

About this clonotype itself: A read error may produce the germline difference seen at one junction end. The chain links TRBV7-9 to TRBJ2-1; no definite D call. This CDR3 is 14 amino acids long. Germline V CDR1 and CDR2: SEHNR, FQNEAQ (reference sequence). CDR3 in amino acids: CASSCEGGKDEEFF. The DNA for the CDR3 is TGTGCCAGCAGCTGTGAAGGTGGTAAGGATGAGGAGTTCTTC.

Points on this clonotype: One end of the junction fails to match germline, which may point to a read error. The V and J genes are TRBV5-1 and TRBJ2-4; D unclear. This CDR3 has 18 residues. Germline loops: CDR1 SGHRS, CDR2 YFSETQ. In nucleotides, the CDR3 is TGTGCCAGCAGCGTGGATGGCAAAGCTGGTTCGGCCAAAAACATTCAGTACTTC. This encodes CASSVDGKAGSAKNIQYF.

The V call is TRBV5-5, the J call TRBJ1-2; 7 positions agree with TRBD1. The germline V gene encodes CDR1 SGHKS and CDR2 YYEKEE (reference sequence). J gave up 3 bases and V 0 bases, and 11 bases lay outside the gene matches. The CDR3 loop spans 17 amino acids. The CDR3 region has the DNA TGTGCCAGCAGCTTGGCCCCTAACAGGGGCTTGGACTATGGCTACACCTTC. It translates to CASSLAPNRGLDYGYTF.

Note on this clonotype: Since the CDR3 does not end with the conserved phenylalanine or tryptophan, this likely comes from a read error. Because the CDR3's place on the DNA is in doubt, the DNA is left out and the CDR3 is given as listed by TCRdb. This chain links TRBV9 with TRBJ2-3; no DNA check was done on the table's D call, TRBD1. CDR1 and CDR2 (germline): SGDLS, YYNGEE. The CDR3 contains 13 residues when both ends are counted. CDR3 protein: CASGEGGTDKRYV.

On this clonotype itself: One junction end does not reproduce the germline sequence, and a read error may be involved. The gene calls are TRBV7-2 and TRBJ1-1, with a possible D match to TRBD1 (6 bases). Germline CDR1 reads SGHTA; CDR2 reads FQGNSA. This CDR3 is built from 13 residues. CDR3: CASSSMMNREALF. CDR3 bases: TGTGCCAGCAGCTCTATGATGAACAGGGAAGCTCTCTTT.

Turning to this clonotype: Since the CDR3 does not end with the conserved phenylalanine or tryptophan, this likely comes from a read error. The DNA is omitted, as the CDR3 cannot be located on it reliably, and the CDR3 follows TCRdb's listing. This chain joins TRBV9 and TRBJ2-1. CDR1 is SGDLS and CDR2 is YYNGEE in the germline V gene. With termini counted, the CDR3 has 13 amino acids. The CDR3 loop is CASNKKPIRIWML.

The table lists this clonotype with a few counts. Here the CDR3 reads CASSAPGREINEQFF. CDR3 sequence (DNA): TGTGCCAGCAGCGCTCCGGGACGGGAAATCAATGAGCAGTTCTTC. This chain joins TRBV11-1 and TRBJ2-1, with D perhaps TRBD1 or TRBD2 (5 bases each). The V and J ends lost 5 bases and 6 bases respectively, with 17 bases between them. CDR1 and CDR2 (germline): SGHAT, FQDESV (reference sequence). The CDR3 totals 15 residues.

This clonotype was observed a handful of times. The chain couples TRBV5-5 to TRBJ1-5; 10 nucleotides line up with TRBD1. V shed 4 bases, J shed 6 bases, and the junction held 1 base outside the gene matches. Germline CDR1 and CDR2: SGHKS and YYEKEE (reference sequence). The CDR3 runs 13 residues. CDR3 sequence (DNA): TGTGCCAGCAGCCGGGACAGGGGTCAGCCCCAGCATTTT. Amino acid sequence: CASSRDRGQPQHF.

The CDR3 bases are TGTGCCAGCAGTGAAGGGGACTTAGATTACTATGGCTACACCTTC. Encoded protein: CASSEGDLDYYGYTF. This chain joins TRBV25-1 and TRBJ1-2; TRBD1 is a possible D gene (5 bases). V lost 2 bases, J lost 3 bases, and 13 bases lay in between. Germline V gives CDR1 MGHDK, CDR2 SYGVNS. This CDR3 has 15 residues.

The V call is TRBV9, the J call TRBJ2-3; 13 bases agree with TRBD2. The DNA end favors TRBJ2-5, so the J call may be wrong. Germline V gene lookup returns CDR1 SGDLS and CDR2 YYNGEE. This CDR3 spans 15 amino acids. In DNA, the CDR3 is TGTGCCAGCAGCCCCTGGACTAGCGGGGGTAATACCCAGTACTTC. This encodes CASSPWTSGGNTQYF.

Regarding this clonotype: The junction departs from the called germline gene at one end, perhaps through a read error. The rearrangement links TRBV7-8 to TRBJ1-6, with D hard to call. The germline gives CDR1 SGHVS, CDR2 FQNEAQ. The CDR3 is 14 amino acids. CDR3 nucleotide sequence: TGTGCCAGCAGCTCAGAGAGGGAGCAGTCACCTCTCCACTTT. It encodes CASSSEREQSPLHF.

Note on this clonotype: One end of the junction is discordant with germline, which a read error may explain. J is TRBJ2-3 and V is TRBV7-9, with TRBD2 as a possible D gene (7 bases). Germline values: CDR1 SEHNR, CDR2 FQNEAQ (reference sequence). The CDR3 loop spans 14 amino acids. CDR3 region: CASSLAARGGTHNF. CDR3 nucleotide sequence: TGTGCCAGCAGCTTAGCCGCTAGGGGGGGTACCCACAATTTT.

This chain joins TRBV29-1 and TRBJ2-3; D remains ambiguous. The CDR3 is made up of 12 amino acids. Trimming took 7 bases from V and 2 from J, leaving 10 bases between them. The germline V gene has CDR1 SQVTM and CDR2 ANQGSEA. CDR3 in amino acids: CSGRPPTDTQYF. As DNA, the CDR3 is TGCAGCGGAAGGCCACCCACAGATACGCAGTATTTT.

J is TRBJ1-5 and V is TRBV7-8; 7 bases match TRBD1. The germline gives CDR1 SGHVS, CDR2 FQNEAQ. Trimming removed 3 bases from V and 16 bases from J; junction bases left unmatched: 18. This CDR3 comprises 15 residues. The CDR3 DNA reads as TGTGCCAGCAGCTTTGATACAGACGGGACAGCCCTTTCCCATTTT. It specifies CASSFDTDGTALSHF.

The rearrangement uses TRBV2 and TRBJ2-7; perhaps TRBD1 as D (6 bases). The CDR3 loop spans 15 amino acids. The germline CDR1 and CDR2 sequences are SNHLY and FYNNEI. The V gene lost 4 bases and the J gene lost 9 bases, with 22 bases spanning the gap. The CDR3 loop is CASSAGDIVGIGQYF. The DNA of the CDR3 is TGTGCCAGCAGTGCCGGGGACATTGTAGGAATCGGGCAGTACTTC.

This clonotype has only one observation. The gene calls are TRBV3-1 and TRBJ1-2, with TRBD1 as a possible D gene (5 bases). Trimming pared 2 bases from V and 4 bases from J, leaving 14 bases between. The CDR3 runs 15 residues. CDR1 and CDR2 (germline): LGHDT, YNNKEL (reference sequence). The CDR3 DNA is TGTGCCAGCAGCCAAATCTTTAGCGGGGGCTATGGCTACACCTTC. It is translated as CASSQIFSGGYGYTF.

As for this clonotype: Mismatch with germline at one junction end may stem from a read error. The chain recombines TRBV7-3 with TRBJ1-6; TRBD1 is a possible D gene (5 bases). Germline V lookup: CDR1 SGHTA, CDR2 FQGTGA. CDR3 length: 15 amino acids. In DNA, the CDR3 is TGTGCCAGCAGCTTAACGAAGCGGGGCAATTCACCCCTCCTCTTT. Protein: CASSLTKRGNSPLLF.